This T cell receptor beta chain came from a study of T cell responses to AZD1222 COVID-19 vaccine. Overall study: Pooling was applied to second doses at about 4 or about 12 weeks.

The protocol was immunoSEQ multiplex PCR, while the TCRdb copy is restricted to in-frame clones and leaves out a portion. Here the sample spans 140,000 to 150,000 clones, just over 90% being singletons. The receptor's source is an adult in good health. The starting material was peripheral blood, obtained on day 0 of AZD1222 vaccination.

This chain's CDR3 is CASSSNWLGDSPNYGYTF. The CDR3 region has the DNA TGTGCCAGCAGCTCGAATTGGTTGGGGGACAGTCCTAACTATGGCTACACCTTC. This chain links TRBV7-9 with TRBJ1-2; 7 bases are shared with TRBD1. Germline loops: CDR1 SEHNR, CDR2 FQNEAQ (reference sequence). There are 18 residues in the CDR3. V shed 4 bases and J 0 bases; nucleotides not matched to a gene: 14.